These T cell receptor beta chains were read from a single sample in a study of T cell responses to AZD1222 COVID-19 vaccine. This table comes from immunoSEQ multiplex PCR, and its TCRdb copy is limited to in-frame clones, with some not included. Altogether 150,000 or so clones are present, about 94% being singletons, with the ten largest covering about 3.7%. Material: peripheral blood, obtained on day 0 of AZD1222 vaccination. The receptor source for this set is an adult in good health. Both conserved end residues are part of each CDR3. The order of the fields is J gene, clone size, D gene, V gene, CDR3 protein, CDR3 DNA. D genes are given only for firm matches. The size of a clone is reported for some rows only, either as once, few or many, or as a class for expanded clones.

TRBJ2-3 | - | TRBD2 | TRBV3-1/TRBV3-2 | CASSQGAGVETDTQYF | TGTGCCAGCAGCCAGGGAGCGGGAGTGGAGACAGATACGCAGTATTTT
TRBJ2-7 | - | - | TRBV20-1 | CSASTPRQYEQYF | TGCAGTGCCAGTACTCCCCGACAGTACGAGCAGTACTTC
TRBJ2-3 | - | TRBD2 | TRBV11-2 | CASSYGLGTDTQYF | TGTGCCAGCAGCTACGGACTAGGGACAGATACGCAGTATTTT
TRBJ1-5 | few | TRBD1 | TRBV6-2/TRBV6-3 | CASSYHWTGGRSNQPQHF | TGTGCCAGCAGTTACCACTGGACAGGGGGCCGGAGCAATCAGCCCCAGCATTTT
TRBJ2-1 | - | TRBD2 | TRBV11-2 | CASRMQTSGSGEQFF | TGTGCCAGCAGGATGCAGACTAGCGGGAGCGGTGAGCAGTTCTTC
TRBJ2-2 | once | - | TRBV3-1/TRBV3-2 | CASSQDSPAGELFF | TGTGCCAGCAGCCAAGATAGCCCAGCCGGGGAGCTGTTTTTT
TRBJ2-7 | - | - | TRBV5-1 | CASRNRNEQYF | TGCGCCAGCAGAAATCGGAACGAGCAGTACTTC
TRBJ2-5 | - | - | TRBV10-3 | CAISDSVTRETQYF | TGTGCCATCAGTGACTCAGTTACCCGAGAGACCCAGTACTTC
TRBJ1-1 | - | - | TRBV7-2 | CASSATWRVNTEAFF | TGTGCCAGCAGCGCGACATGGAGGGTGAACACTGAAGCTTTCTTT
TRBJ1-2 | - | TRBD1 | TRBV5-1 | CASSDDPGTGARSF | TGCGCCAGCAGCGACGACCCCGGGACAGGGGCTCGCTCCTTC
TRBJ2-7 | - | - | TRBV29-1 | CSVGDGPSYEQYF | TGCAGCGTTGGGGATGGCCCGAGCTACGAGCAGTACTTC
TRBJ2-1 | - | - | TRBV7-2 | CASGGNEQFF | TGTGCCAGCGGGGGTAATGAGCAGTTCTTC
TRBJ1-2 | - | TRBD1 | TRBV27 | CASSPGGTGGAVNYGYTF | TGTGCCAGCAGCCCAGGGGGAACAGGGGGCGCTGTCAACTATGGCTACACCTTC
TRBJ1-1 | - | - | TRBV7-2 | CASSPAGGTANTEAFF | TGTGCCAGCAGCCCGGCCGGGGGGACGGCGAACACTGAAGCTTTCTTT
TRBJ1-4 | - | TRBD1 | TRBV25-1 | CASSAQGAQGKLFF | TGTGCCAGCAGTGCACAGGGGGCGCAGGGAAAACTGTTTTTT
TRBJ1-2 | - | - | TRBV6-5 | CASTYTSLGGYTF | TGTGCCAGCACTTACACCTCTTTGGGAGGCTACACCTTC
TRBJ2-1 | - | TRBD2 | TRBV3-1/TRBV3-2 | CASSQDQGLAGLNSYNEQFF | TGTGCCAGCAGCCAAGATCAGGGACTAGCGGGACTAAATTCCTACAATGAGCAGTTCTTC
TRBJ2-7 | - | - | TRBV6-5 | CATFSFQGWEQYF | TGTGCCACTTTCTCATTCCAGGGTTGGGAGCAGTACTTC
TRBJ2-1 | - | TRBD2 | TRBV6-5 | CASSSGTRNEQFF | TGTGCCAGCTCTAGCGGGACGAGGAATGAGCAGTTCTTC
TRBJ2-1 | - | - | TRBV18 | CASSPHSFDEQFF | TGTGCCAGCTCACCCCACTCGTTCGATGAGCAGTTCTTC
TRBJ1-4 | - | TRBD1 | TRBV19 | CASSGRGGSANEKLFF | TGTGCCAGTTCGGGCAGGGGGGGCTCGGCTAATGAAAAACTGTTTTTT
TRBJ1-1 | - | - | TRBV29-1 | CSASGRLNTEAFF | TGCAGCGCCTCGGGACGGCTGAACACTGAAGCTTTCTTT
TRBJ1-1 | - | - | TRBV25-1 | CASSRGGFTEAFF | TGTGCCAGCAGTAGGGGGGGGTTCACTGAAGCTTTCTTT
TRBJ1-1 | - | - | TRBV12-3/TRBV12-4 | CASSSYMNTEAFF | TGTGCCAGCAGTTCTTACATGAACACTGAAGCTTTCTTT
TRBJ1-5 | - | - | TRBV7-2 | CASSGGGTYSNQPQHF | TGTGCCAGCAGCGGAGGGGGGACCTATAGCAATCAGCCCCAGCATTTT
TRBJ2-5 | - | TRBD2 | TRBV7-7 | CASSLGLAGIGETQYF | TGTGCCAGCAGCCTGGGACTAGCGGGAATTGGAGAGACCCAGTACTTC
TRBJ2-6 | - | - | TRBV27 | CASSFFGASGANVLTF | TGTGCCAGCAGTTTCTTTGGGGCTAGTGGGGCCAACGTCCTGACTTTC
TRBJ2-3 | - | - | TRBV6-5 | CASYGRSGTDTQYF | TGTGCCAGCTATGGCAGAAGTGGCACAGATACGCAGTATTTT
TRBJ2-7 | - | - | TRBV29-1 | CSVVPGTYEQYF | TGCAGCGTTGTCCCCGGTACCTACGAGCAGTACTTC
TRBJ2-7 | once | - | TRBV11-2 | CASSSQGGGSDYEQYF | TGTGCCAGCAGCTCCCAGGGAGGAGGGTCTGACTACGAGCAGTACTTC
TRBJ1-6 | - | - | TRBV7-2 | CASSPRAGTHSPLHF | TGTGCCAGCAGCCCCCGCGCGGGGACCCATTCACCCCTCCACTTT
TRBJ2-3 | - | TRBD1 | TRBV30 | CAWSLPGTGGPDTQYF | TGTGCCTGGAGTTTGCCCGGGACAGGGGGCCCAGATACGCAGTATTTT
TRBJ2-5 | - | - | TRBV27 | CASREWGQETQYF | TGTGCCAGCAGGGAATGGGGGCAAGAGACCCAGTACTTC
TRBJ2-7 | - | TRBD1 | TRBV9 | CASSAQDRANEQYF | TGTGCCAGCAGCGCCCAGGACAGGGCGAATGAGCAGTACTTC
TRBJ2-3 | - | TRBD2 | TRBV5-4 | CASSPGLAGSTDTQYF | TGTGCCAGCAGCCCTGGACTAGCGGGAAGCACAGATACGCAGTATTTT
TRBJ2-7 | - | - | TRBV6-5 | CASSYAGTHSYEQYF | TGTGCCAGCAGTTACGCAGGGACGCACTCCTACGAGCAGTACTTC
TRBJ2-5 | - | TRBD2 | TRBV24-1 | CATSDFTGGGETQYF | TGTGCCACCAGTGATTTCACGGGAGGGGGGGAGACCCAGTACTTC
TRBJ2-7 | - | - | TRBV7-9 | CASSSTTAYEQYF | TGTGCCAGCAGCTCGACAACAGCCTACGAGCAGTACTTC
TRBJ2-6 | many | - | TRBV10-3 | CAISGGANVLTF | TGTGCCATCAGTGGGGGGGCCAACGTCCTGACTTTC
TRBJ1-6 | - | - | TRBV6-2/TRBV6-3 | CASSYPEGGTNSPLHF | TGTGCCAGCAGTTACCCCGAGGGAGGGACGAATTCACCCCTCCACTTT
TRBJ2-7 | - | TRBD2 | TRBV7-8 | CASSLGSGTYEQYF | TGTGCCAGCAGCTTAGGTAGCGGGACCTACGAGCAGTACTTC
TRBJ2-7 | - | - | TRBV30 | CAWDNSYEQYF | TGTGCCTGGGACAACTCCTACGAGCAGTACTTC
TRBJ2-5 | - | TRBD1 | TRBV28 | CASSSPGQGEETQYF | TGTGCCAGCAGTTCCCCGGGACAGGGGGAAGAGACCCAGTACTTC
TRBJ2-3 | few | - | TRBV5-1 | CASSLVPGDRTQYF | TGCGCCAGCAGCTTGGTCCCAGGGGATAGGACGCAGTATTTT
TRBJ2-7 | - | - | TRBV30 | CAWSVVGSSQYMYEQYF | TGTGCCTGGAGTGTGGTCGGGAGTTCCCAGTACATGTACGAGCAGTACTTC
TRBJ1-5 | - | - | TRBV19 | CASSPPGRGGIQPQHF | TGTGCCAGTAGCCCACCCGGCAGGGGAGGTATCCAGCCCCAGCATTTT
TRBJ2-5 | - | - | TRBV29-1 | CSGVRTEETQYF | TGCAGCGGGGTTCGGACAGAAGAGACCCAGTACTTC
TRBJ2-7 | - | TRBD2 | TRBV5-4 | CASRAGLAGGEQYF | TGTGCCAGCAGAGCTGGACTAGCGGGAGGCGAGCAGTACTTC
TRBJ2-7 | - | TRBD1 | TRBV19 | CASRTGAKEQYF | TGTGCCAGTAGGACAGGGGCAAAAGAGCAGTACTTC
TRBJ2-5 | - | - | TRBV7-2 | CASSFPAPAETQYF | TGTGCCAGCAGCTTTCCGGCGCCGGCGGAGACCCAGTACTTC
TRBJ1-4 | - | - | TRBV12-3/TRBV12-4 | CASSLANEKLFF | TGTGCCAGCAGTTTGGCGAATGAAAAACTGTTTTTT
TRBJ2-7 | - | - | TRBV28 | CALGGTSPHEQYF | TGTGCCCTCGGAGGGACTTCTCCGCACGAGCAGTACTTC
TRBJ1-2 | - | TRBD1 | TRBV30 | CAWSADRDYGYTF | TGTGCCTGGAGTGCGGACAGGGACTATGGCTACACCTTC
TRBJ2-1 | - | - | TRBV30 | CAWKGPVGEQFF | TGTGCCTGGAAGGGACCGGTAGGTGAGCAGTTCTTC
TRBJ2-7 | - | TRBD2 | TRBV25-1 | CASSEAGTSGRGSYEQYF | TGTGCCAGCAGTGAGGCCGGGACTAGCGGGAGAGGATCCTACGAGCAGTACTTC
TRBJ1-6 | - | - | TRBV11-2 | CASSSLAATSITPLHF | TGTGCCAGCAGCTCTTTAGCGGCCACCTCTATTACACCCCTCCACTTT
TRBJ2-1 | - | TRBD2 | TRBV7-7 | CASSLGHPASGANEQFF | TGTGCCAGCAGCCTAGGTCACCCGGCTAGCGGGGCGAATGAGCAGTTCTTC
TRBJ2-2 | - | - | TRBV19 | CASRETGYTGELFF | TGTGCCAGTAGGGAAACGGGGTACACCGGGGAGCTGTTTTTT
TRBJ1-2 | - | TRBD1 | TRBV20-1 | CSASDRVEHGYTF | TGCAGTGCTAGTGACAGGGTGGAGCATGGCTACACCTTC
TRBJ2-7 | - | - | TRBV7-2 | CASSWDRTEQYF | TGTGCCAGCAGCTGGGACCGAACCGAGCAGTACTTC